This TCR beta chain was documented in a study of cytomegalovirus exposure and HLA in healthy donors. General observations from the study: Later work found most CMV-associated TCR beta chains apparently HLA-restricted. Most TCR sequences were rare, but some public TCRs occurred in many donors. One cluster of highly shared sequence variants probably arose as a sequencing artifact.

This CDR3 contains 16 residues. In germline, CDR1 is MNHEY, CDR2 SMNVEV (reference sequence). J lost 0 bases, V lost 5 bases, and 6 bases had no gene match. Notes on this clone: Its antigen is undetermined.

This PCR relied on a set of 60 Vbeta primers and 13 Jbeta primers. The assay was immunoSEQ multiplex PCR, and TCRdb's table has in-frame clones only and misses some. The sample lists more than 110,000 clones, around 79% occurring once. Material: PBMCs. The clonotype was recovered from a female donor in good health and CMV-seronegative. This sequence joins TRBV27 and TRBJ1-1; 10 bases align to TRBD1. The CDR3 region has the DNA TGTGCCAGCAGTAGAAGACAGGGGGCTGTGAACACTGAAGCTTTCTTT. This translates into CASSRRQGAVNTEAFF.